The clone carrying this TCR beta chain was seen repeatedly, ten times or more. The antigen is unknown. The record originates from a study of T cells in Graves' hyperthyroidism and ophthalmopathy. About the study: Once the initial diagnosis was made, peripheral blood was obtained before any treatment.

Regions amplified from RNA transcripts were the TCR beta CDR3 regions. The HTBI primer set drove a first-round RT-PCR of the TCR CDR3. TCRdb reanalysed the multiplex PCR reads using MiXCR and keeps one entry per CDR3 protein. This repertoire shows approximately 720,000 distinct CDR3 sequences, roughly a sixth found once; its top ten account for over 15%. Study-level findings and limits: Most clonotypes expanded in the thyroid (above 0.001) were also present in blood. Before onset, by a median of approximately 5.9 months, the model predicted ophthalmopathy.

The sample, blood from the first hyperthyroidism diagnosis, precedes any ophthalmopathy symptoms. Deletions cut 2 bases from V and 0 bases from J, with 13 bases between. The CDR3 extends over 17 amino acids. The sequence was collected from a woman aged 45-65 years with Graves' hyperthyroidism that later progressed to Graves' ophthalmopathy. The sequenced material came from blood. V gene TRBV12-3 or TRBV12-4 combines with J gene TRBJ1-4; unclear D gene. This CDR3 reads CASSLQAQSATNEKLFF. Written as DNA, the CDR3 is TGTGCCAGCAGTTTACAAGCGCAGTCAGCAACTAATGAAAAACTGTTTTTT.